This T cell receptor (beta chain) appears in the sequencing data of a study of spatial heterogeneity in lung cancer. About the research overall: Compared with alpha-chain sequences, beta-chain sequences were consistently detected in greater numbers. Averaged across combinations, each unique TCR and UMI pairing appeared more than ten times in raw reads, which were uncorrected.

TCRdb reprocessed the 5' RACE reads with MiXCR, giving one entry per CDR3 protein. Of around 7,200 distinct CDR3 sequences in the sample, 5.4% were seen once. Documented time point: sample taken at primary tumor resection. Researchers sequenced whole RNA taken from tumor, nontumor lung or frozen PBMC without sorting. Untreated early-stage non-small cell lung cancer patients, roughly 72 in total, were the donors. Concerning this clonotype itself: One base away lies a much larger clone, so this may be a sequencing read error.

This TCR was recovered from a female donor with early-stage non-small cell lung cancer. Here the sequenced sample was normal lung tissue next to the tumor, taken at surgery.

The CDR3 here is CATSDPTLGIETQYF. DNA of the CDR3: TGTGCCACCAGTGATCCCACACTAGGTATAGAGACCCAGTACTTC. The chain couples TRBV24-1 to TRBJ2-5, with D possibly being TRBD2 (5 bases). V was pared by 3 bases and J by 4 bases, with 14 bases between. Per germline, CDR1 KGHDR and CDR2 SFDVKD. This CDR3 has 15 amino acids.